Sequencing of this TCR beta chain was carried out in a study of blood T cell repertoires in COVID-19. The wider study: Sources were T cells, B-cell-depleted T cells, or PBMCs; the material itself was cDNA or gDNA.

This CDR3 comprises 15 residues. Germline CDR1 reads LNHDA; CDR2 reads SQIVND (reference sequence). Unmatched junction bases numbered 8, after V lost 5 bases and J lost 4 bases. Cohort placement rested on clinical history that participants reported themselves. Methods used by the authors: Cell counts per sample came from amplifying reference gene primers. Some clones are missing from TCRdb's copy, which holds only in-frame ones; the method was immunoSEQ multiplex PCR. V and J calls and clone size are those listed in that table; D and trimming were worked out from the DNA. The data contain about 250,000 clones, 85% to 90% of them singletons.

The V gene is TRBV19, the J gene TRBJ2-1, with 7 bases fitting TRBD2. Sequencing was carried out using PBMCs or T cells enriched from blood (not recorded which). The source is a man aged 35 to 55 who had recovered from COVID-19. The CDR3 is CASSSDGGLYNEQFF. DNA for the CDR3: TGTGCCAGTAGTTCCGACGGGGGACTATACAATGAGCAGTTCTTC.